Each of the 6 T cell receptor beta chains below was sequenced from the same sample in a study of shared clonotypes between healthy human individuals. Sequencing used immunoSEQ multiplex PCR; TCRdb keeps in-frame clones, though not all of them. The sample records 2.3 million or so clones, approximately 93% being singletons. Sequencing was carried out using naive CD4+ T cells from PBMCs. Documented subset: CD45RA+ positively selected. The origin of the receptors is a young man in good health. Some clones in this sample may be carry-over from other donors' samples.

This clone was seen once. The V call is TRBV7-2, the J call TRBJ2-7, with D perhaps TRBD1 or TRBD2 (5 bases each). This CDR3 comprises 15 residues. In germline, CDR1 is SGHTA, CDR2 FQGNSA. Deletions cut 5 bases from V and 0 bases from J, with 14 bases between. In DNA form, the CDR3 reads TGTGCCAGCAGCACGGGACCCCCGAGCTCCTACGAGCAGTACTTC. This encodes CASSTGPPSSYEQYF.

The rearrangement links TRBV27 to TRBJ2-1; 7 bases are shared with TRBD1. Germline loops: CDR1 MNHEY, CDR2 SMNVEV (reference sequence). After removal of 7 bases from V and 9 bases from J, the junction contained 24 bases not matched to a gene. This CDR3 is 18 amino acids long. CDR3 loop: CASTPPVPDRARRREQFF. CDR3 DNA sequence: TGTGCCAGCACCCCGCCTGTACCCGACAGGGCGCGCCGGCGTGAGCAGTTCTTC.

This clone was counted a single time. The chain combines TRBV6-5 with TRBJ2-1; 8 bases line up with TRBD2. The CDR3 extends over 16 amino acids. CDR1 is MNHEY and CDR2 is SVGAGI in the germline V gene. The junction had 7 bases not matched to a gene; V was cut back by 0 bases and J by 6 bases. The CDR3 nucleotides read TGTGCCAGCAGTTACTCGGCCGGGACTAGTGGCAATGAGCAGTTCTTC. This codes for CASSYSAGTSGNEQFF.

This clone was detected a few times. The chain employs TRBV7-9 and TRBJ2-3, with a possible D match to TRBD2 (6 bases). CDR3 length: 14 amino acids. The germline gives CDR1 SEHNR, CDR2 FQNEAQ (reference sequence). V was clipped by 3 bases and J by 0 bases, with 7 bases between them. CDR3 region: CASSFGGSTDTQYF. The CDR3 DNA is TGTGCCAGCAGCTTCGGGGGTAGCACAGATACGCAGTATTTT.

The chain employs TRBV30 and TRBJ2-1; D perhaps matches TRBD2 (6 bases). Germline assignment: CDR1 GTSNPN and CDR2 SVGIG (reference sequence). The CDR3 extends over 11 amino acids. Trimming left V 5 bases short and J 6 bases short, with 8 bases between. The DNA of the CDR3 is TGTGCCTGGGGGACTTTCAATGAGCAGTTCTTC. This sequence encodes CAWGTFNEQFF.

As regards this clone: Other nucleotide sequences from this sample produce the same CDR3. The rearrangement uses TRBV5-1 and TRBJ2-2, with D unresolved. V was cut by 0 bases and J by 5 bases, with 5 bases left in between. The CDR3 is 13 residues long. The germline gives CDR1 SGHRS, CDR2 YFSETQ. CDR3 bases: TGCGCCAGCAGCTTGGTTCCAACCGGGGAGCTGTTTTTT. It translates to CASSLVPTGELFF.